This TCR beta chain was retrieved from a study of identical twins. General study results and limits: Twin-shared out-of-frame alpha sequences showed excess low generation probability.

MiXCR, run by TCRdb on the 5' RACE reads, gives a single entry per CDR3 protein. The sample holds about 530,000 distinct CDR3 sequences, roughly 15% seen once. As concerns this clonotype: The antigen is not known.

The CDR3 contains 13 residues. The V and J ends lost 0 bases and 6 bases respectively, with 9 bases between them. Looked up from germline, CDR1 is LNHNV and CDR2 is YYDKDF (reference sequence). The sample was also linked to a second study, of yellow fever vaccine responses in identical twins.

Source material: CD4+ T cells sorted from blood. The chain is built from TRBV15 and TRBJ2-7; D is unclear. The sequence derives from a woman aged 18-35 years in good health. The CDR3 sequence is CATSRDRVGEQYV. The CDR3 DNA is TGTGCCACCAGCAGAGATAGGGTGGGCGAGCAGTACGTC.